This is a list of T cell receptor beta chains from one sample in a study of blood T cell repertoires in COVID-19. Assay: immunoSEQ multiplex PCR; the TCRdb copy retains only in-frame clones and omits some. The sample yields under 400,000 clones, around 87% seen once. Specimen: PBMCs or T cells enriched from blood (not recorded which). These receptors were taken from a man aged 40-49 years in a cohort exposed to, infected with or recovered from COVID-19 (not recorded which). Each CDR3 is given with its conserved first and last residue. The D gene is left open where the match is weak. Expanded clones get a size class; other rows say once, few or many, or leave the size out.

size,V,D,J,DNA,CDR3
.,TRBV30,TRBD1,TRBJ1-5,TGTGCCTGGGGAAGGACAGGGACCCCTCAGCCCCAGCATTTT,CAWGRTGTPQPQHF
.,TRBV3-1/TRBV3-2,TRBD2,TRBJ2-1,TGTGCCAGCAGCCAAGGCACTAGCGGGAGTAGGGGTGAGCAGTTCTTC,CASSQGTSGSRGEQFF
.,TRBV18,.,TRBJ1-1,TGTGCCAGCTCACCCGGCGGGTCCTTGGACACTGAAGCTTTCTTT,CASSPGGSLDTEAFF
.,TRBV5-1,.,TRBJ2-1,TGCGCCACTAGACATACCCCCGGGGGCAATGAGCAGTTCTTC,CATRHTPGGNEQFF
.,TRBV27,TRBD1,TRBJ2-7,TGTGCCAGCAGTTTTTACAGGGACAGAACCTACGAGCAGTACTTC,CASSFYRDRTYEQYF
.,TRBV18,.,TRBJ2-3,TGTGCCAGCTCCCTAGGAGGCACAGATACGCAGTATTTT,CASSLGGTDTQYF
.,TRBV2,.,TRBJ1-1,TGTGCCAGCAGTGCACTGCAGGTCTCGACTGAAGCTTTCTTT,CASSALQVSTEAFF
.,TRBV3-1/TRBV3-2,TRBD2,TRBJ2-5,TGTGCCAGCAGCCCTGGGGGGAGGGCGGAGACCCAGTACTTC,CASSPGGRAETQYF
once,TRBV28,TRBD1,TRBJ1-5,TGTGCCAGCCTACCGACCAGACAGGGCGCTCAGCCCCAGCATTTT,CASLPTRQGAQPQHF
.,TRBV3-1/TRBV3-2,.,TRBJ1-2,TGTGCCAGCAGTCCTACAGGGAACTATGGCTACACCTTC,CASSPTGNYGYTF
.,TRBV11-1,.,TRBJ2-1,TGTGCCAGCAGCTTCGGTCAGGGTAGCAATGAGCAGTTCTTC,CASSFGQGSNEQFF
.,TRBV5-4,.,TRBJ2-7,TGTGCCAGCAGCTTGGCTCAGGCGGGTGACGAGCAGTACTTC,CASSLAQAGDEQYF
.,TRBV19,TRBD1,TRBJ1-2,TGTGCCAGTAGTACCTTGACAGGGCCGGGGTCTAACTATGGCTACACCTTC,CASSTLTGPGSNYGYTF
.,TRBV10-3,TRBD1,TRBJ1-5,TGTGCCATCAGTGAGAGTAGGGACAGGGGTATGCAGCCCCAGCATTTT,CAISESRDRGMQPQHF
.,TRBV6-5,.,TRBJ2-2,TGTGCCAGCAGTTACTCCTGGACACCGAACACCGGGGAGCTGTTTTTT,CASSYSWTPNTGELFF
.,TRBV5-1,.,TRBJ1-1,TGCGCCAGCAGCCCTAATATACAGGTGACTGAAGCTTTCTTT,CASSPNIQVTEAFF
.,TRBV28,.,TRBJ1-5,TGTGCCAGCACCCTAACCCTAGGGGGCAATCAGCCCCAGCATTTT,CASTLTLGGNQPQHF
few,TRBV4-1,TRBD1,TRBJ1-5,TGCGCCAGCAGCCGGGACAGCTATAGCAATCAGCCCCAGCATTTT,CASSRDSYSNQPQHF
.,TRBV28,.,TRBJ1-2,TGTGCCAGCCATCCACAGGGCTATGGCTACACCTTC,CASHPQGYGYTF
.,TRBV4-1,.,TRBJ2-1,TGCGCCAGCAGCCATCGAGACGGGAACGACAATGAGCAGTTCTTC,CASSHRDGNDNEQFF
.,TRBV27,TRBD2,TRBJ2-5,TGTGCCAGCAGTTTACTCTCTAGCGGGAGGTACCAAGAGACCCAGTACTTC,CASSLLSSGRYQETQYF
once,TRBV15,TRBD2,TRBJ2-2,TGTGCCACCAGCAGATCTAGCGGGAGGGCCGGGGAGCTGTTTTTT,CATSRSSGRAGELFF
.,TRBV28,.,TRBJ2-3,TGTGCCAGCATCCCAGCGAGCACAGATACGCAGTATTTT,CASIPASTDTQYF
.,TRBV6-4,.,TRBJ1-1,TGTGCCAGCAGTGAGGCGCAGCGGACTGAAGCTTTCTTT,CASSEAQRTEAFF
.,TRBV12-1,.,TRBJ2-5,TGTGCCAGCAGCTTTGTTGGACTAGCGGGAGGGCCCTCCGGGACCCAGTACTTC,CASSFVGLAGGPSGTQYF
.,TRBV6-5,TRBD1,TRBJ2-7,TGTGCCAGCAAAAAGGACAGGGGTATCTACGAGCAGTACTTC,CASKKDRGIYEQYF
.,TRBV5-6,TRBD2,TRBJ2-1,TGTGCCAGCAGCTTGATCAGCGGGAGCTACAATGAGCAGTTCTTC,CASSLISGSYNEQFF
.,TRBV18,TRBD1,TRBJ2-1,TGTGCCAGCTCACCGCGGACAGGGGTAGTGGATGAGCAGTTCTTC,CASSPRTGVVDEQFF
few,TRBV2,.,TRBJ1-1,TGTGCCAGCTTCCCGGGCACTGAAGCTTTCTTT,CASFPGTEAFF
once,TRBV3-1/TRBV3-2,TRBD2,TRBJ2-3,TGTGCCAGCAGCCAAGTGGGGACTACCCAGTATTTT,CASSQVGTTQYF
.,TRBV5-1,.,TRBJ2-5,TGCGCCAGCAGCCGTGATTCGGACATACAGGAGACCCAGTACTTC,CASSRDSDIQETQYF
.,TRBV6-5,.,TRBJ2-4,TGTGCCAGCAGTTACATCGTGGCTCTAGCCAAAAACATTCAGTACTTC,CASSYIVALAKNIQYF
.,TRBV6-6,TRBD2,TRBJ2-2,TGTGCCAGCAGTCCCCAGGCACTAGCGGGGTCGAAAACCGGGGAGCTGTTTTTT,CASSPQALAGSKTGELFF
.,TRBV6-2/TRBV6-3,.,TRBJ2-1,TGTGCCAGCAGTTACTCAGCCACAGGGAGCTCCTACAATGAGCAGTTCTTC,CASSYSATGSSYNEQFF
.,TRBV9,TRBD2,TRBJ2-2,TGTGCCAGCAGCCTCTTTGGACTAGCGGTGAACACCGGGGAGCTGTTTTTT,CASSLFGLAVNTGELFF
.,TRBV25-1,.,TRBJ2-2,TGTGCCAGCAGTTCGGGATTATACACCGGGGAGCTGTTTTTT,CASSSGLYTGELFF
few,TRBV30,TRBD1,TRBJ1-4,TGTGCCTGGAGCCCAGACAGGGCGGGTGAAAAACTGTTTTTT,CAWSPDRAGEKLFF
once,TRBV19,TRBD1,TRBJ1-2,TGTGCCAGTACCCTTGGGGACAGCACTAACTATGGCTACACCTTC,CASTLGDSTNYGYTF
.,TRBV19,TRBD1,TRBJ1-2,TGTGCCAGTAGTGCCCTCGACAGGGCTAACTATGGCTACACCTTC,CASSALDRANYGYTF
.,TRBV28,TRBD1,TRBJ2-7,TGTGCCAGCAGGTCTCCCGGACAGGGGTACGAGCAGTACTTC,CASRSPGQGYEQYF
once,TRBV10-2,TRBD2,TRBJ2-3,TGCGCCAGCAGTGAGATCGTTCTAGCGGGACCCGATACGCAGTATTTT,CASSEIVLAGPDTQYF
.,TRBV6-5,.,TRBJ2-1,TGTGCCAGCAGTTCGGCGGGTTACAATGAGCAGTTCTTC,CASSSAGYNEQFF
.,TRBV20-1,.,TRBJ2-5,TGCAGTGCTGAGAAAGAGACCCAGTACTTC,CSAEKETQYF
.,TRBV19,.,TRBJ1-6,TGTGCCAGTAGTATGAGTCCGACAGTCCCCAATTCACCCCTCCACTTT,CASSMSPTVPNSPLHF
.,TRBV27,.,TRBJ2-1,TGTGCCAGCAGTTTATTCGGTCTAGATCGATACAATGAGCAGTTCTTC,CASSLFGLDRYNEQFF
.,TRBV18,TRBD1,TRBJ1-2,TGTGCCAGCTCACAGGACAGGGGTAACTATGGCTACACCTTC,CASSQDRGNYGYTF
.,TRBV7-9,.,TRBJ1-1,TGTGCCAGCAGCTTAGGGCCGATCAGCACTGAAGCTTTCTTT,CASSLGPISTEAFF
.,TRBV6-5,TRBD1,TRBJ1-2,TGTGCCAGCAGTTACGGGACAGGGGCTATGAGCTACACCTTC,CASSYGTGAMSYTF
.,TRBV5-1,.,TRBJ1-2,TGCGCCAGCAGCTTGGCAGGGGAGGGCTATGGCTACACCTTC,CASSLAGEGYGYTF
.,TRBV11-3,.,TRBJ2-7,TGTGCCAGCAGCCCCACAGGGACGACCACGCAGTACTTC,CASSPTGTTTQYF
.,TRBV19,TRBD1,TRBJ2-5,TGTGCCAGTACCGCCGGACAGGAAGAAGAGACCCAGTACTTC,CASTAGQEEETQYF
.,TRBV9,.,TRBJ1-3,TGTGCCAGCAGCCCCGGACAGACATACTCTGGAAACACCATATATTTT,CASSPGQTYSGNTIYF
once,TRBV7-9,.,TRBJ2-6,TGTGCCAGCAGCTTAGTCGAGAGCGGCAACGTCCTGACTTTC,CASSLVESGNVLTF
.,TRBV6-2/TRBV6-3,.,TRBJ2-3,TGTGCCAGCAGTTCCTACACAGATACGCAGTATTTT,CASSSYTDTQYF
.,TRBV7-2,TRBD2,TRBJ2-1,TGTGCCAGCAGCTTAGTCGGGACTAGCGGGAAACACAATGAGCAGTTCTTC,CASSLVGTSGKHNEQFF
.,TRBV18,.,TRBJ2-3,TGTGCCAGCTCATCTATGACCCAGGGCACAGATACGCAGTATTTT,CASSSMTQGTDTQYF
.,TRBV6-5,TRBD1,TRBJ2-3,TGTGCCAGCAGCACCGGGACAGGGTTGACAGATACGCAGTATTTT,CASSTGTGLTDTQYF
.,TRBV16,.,TRBJ1-3,TGTGCCAGCAGCCAATTTCAGGACATATATTTT,CASSQFQDIYF
once,TRBV5-1,TRBD2,TRBJ2-1,TGCGCCAGCAGCCCGACTAGCGGGAGTGAGAATGAGCAGTTCTTC,CASSPTSGSENEQFF